The rows below give T cell receptor beta chains drawn from one sample of a study of T-cell memory formation after mild COVID-19. One entry per CDR3 protein results from TCRdb running MiXCR on the 5' RACE reads. Counted here are approximately 560,000 distinct CDR3 sequences, 17% occurring once; the ten biggest clones make up roughly 8.2%. The sequenced material came from PBMCs or a T cell subset sorted from them (not recorded which). These receptors all come from an adult woman who had mild COVID-19 (a few samples of this study predate the infection). Cell type and time point are not known. CDR3s include the opening cysteine and the closing phenylalanine or tryptophan. The D gene is left open where the match is weak. The size field is filled for only some rows; it gives once, few, many or a size class.

D,J,size,V,CDR3,DNA
-,TRBJ1-1,few,TRBV20-1,CSARILGNTEAFF,TGCAGTGCTAGGATTTTGGGGAACACTGAAGCTTTCTTT
-,TRBJ2-1,-,TRBV6-2/TRBV6-3,CASSSRGPAGVVNEQFF,TGTGCCAGCAGTTCTAGGGGGCCAGCGGGAGTTGTTAATGAGCAGTTCTTC
-,TRBJ2-2,many,TRBV20-1,CSAREVRANTGELFF,TGCAGTGCTAGGGAAGTTCGGGCGAACACCGGGGAGCTGTTTTTT
-,TRBJ2-3,many,TRBV7-6,CASSPPAGTDTQYF,TGTGCCAGCAGCCCCCCGGCAGGCACAGATACGCAGTATTTT
-,TRBJ1-1,few,TRBV12-3/TRBV12-4,CASSSHQLMNTEAFF,TGTGCCAGCAGCTCCCATCAATTAATGAACACTGAAGCTTTCTTT
TRBD2,TRBJ2-7,-,TRBV20-1,CSARDPSGVHEQYF,TGCAGTGCTAGAGATCCTAGCGGGGTCCACGAGCAGTACTTC
-,TRBJ2-1,-,TRBV29-1,CSVEEGDNEQFF,TGCAGCGTTGAAGAAGGCGACAATGAGCAGTTCTTC
TRBD1,TRBJ1-6,-,TRBV6-6,CASSWDTGASYNSPLHF,TGTGCCAGCAGCTGGGACACAGGGGCCTCCTATAATTCACCCCTCCACTTT
TRBD1,TRBJ1-5,-,TRBV12-3/TRBV12-4,CASLKGQLHLGGPSLVQPQHF,TGTGCCAGCTTAAAGGGACAGCTTCACCTTGGGGGTCCGAGTTTGGTACAGCCCCAGCATTTT
-,TRBJ1-3,-,TRBV2,CASSGGSGNTIYF,TGTGCCAGCAGTGGAGGGTCTGGAAACACCATATATTTT
TRBD2,TRBJ2-1,-,TRBV7-6,CASSPRERGPFF,TGTGCCAGCAGTCCTCGGGAGCGGGGGCCGTTCTTC
-,TRBJ1-5,few,TRBV2,CASSGQGPQPQHF,TGTGCCAGCAGTGGGCAGGGGCCCCAGCCCCAGCATTTT
-,TRBJ2-2,-,TRBV7-3,CASSSNRELFF,TGTGCCAGCAGCTCCAATAGGGAGCTGTTTTTT
TRBD2,TRBJ2-3,-,TRBV4-3,CASSQDTSGTDTQYF,TGCGCCAGCAGCCAAGACACTAGCGGCACAGATACGCAGTATTTT
TRBD1,TRBJ1-5,-,TRBV19,CASSMLGTGGYQPQHF,TGTGCCAGTAGTATGCTCGGGACAGGGGGGTATCAGCCCCAGCATTTT
TRBD2,TRBJ2-7,-,TRBV20-1,CSALGLAGAHSYEQYF,TGCAGTGCCCTCGGGCTAGCGGGAGCGCACTCCTACGAGCAGTACTTC
-,TRBJ2-1,few,TRBV5-1,CASSAGTTAEQFF,TGCGCCAGCAGCGCCGGGACGACTGCTGAGCAGTTCTTC
TRBD2,TRBJ2-1,-,TRBV7-6,CASSLGPSGGAPNNEQFF,TGTGCCAGCAGCTTAGGCCCCTCGGGGGGGGCGCCAAACAATGAGCAGTTCTTC
-,TRBJ2-3,few,TRBV7-2,CASSLGRGQRTDTQYF,TGTGCCAGCAGCTTGGGGAGGGGGCAGAGGACAGATACGCAGTATTTT
TRBD1,TRBJ2-2,few,TRBV12-3/TRBV12-4,CASSTGTGVFGELFF,TGTGCCAGCAGTACAGGGACAGGGGTTTTCGGGGAGCTGTTTTTT
-,TRBJ2-3,-,TRBV7-3,CASSPGVHTDTQYF,TGTGCCAGCAGCCCCGGTGTGCACACAGATACGCAGTATTTT
-,TRBJ2-2,few,TRBV24-1,CATSDLGLQLFF,TGTGCCACCAGTGATTTGGGTCTGCAGCTGTTTTTT
TRBD2,TRBJ2-1,few,TRBV6-1,CASSERWLADWYNEQFF,TGTGCCAGCAGTGAAAGGTGGCTAGCGGACTGGTACAATGAGCAGTTCTTC
TRBD2,TRBJ2-1,many,TRBV7-9,CASSPKGLADYNEQFF,TGTGCCAGCAGCCCTAAAGGACTAGCGGATTACAATGAGCAGTTCTTC
-,TRBJ2-3,-,TRBV7-3,CASSFTGPTDTQYF,TGTGCCAGCAGCTTTACCGGGCCAACAGATACGCAGTATTTT
TRBD1,TRBJ1-2,few,TRBV7-9,CASSGTVNGYTF,TGTGCCAGCAGCGGGACAGTTAATGGCTACACCTTC
TRBD2,TRBJ2-2,-,TRBV20-1,CSARDSFSGGVNTGELFF,TGCAGTGCTAGAGATTCGTTTAGCGGGGGGGTTAACACCGGGGAGCTGTTTTTT
-,TRBJ2-7,-,TRBV6-1,CASSEGGRTHEQYF,TGTGCCAGCAGTGAGGGGGGCAGGACCCACGAGCAGTACTTC
TRBD2,TRBJ2-5,-,TRBV4-1,CASSQATSGQETQYF,TGCGCCAGCAGCCAAGCTACTAGCGGTCAAGAGACCCAGTACTTC
-,TRBJ2-7,-,TRBV9,CASSVGWDKTYEQYF,TGTGCCAGCAGCGTAGGGTGGGACAAAACCTACGAGCAGTACTTC
TRBD2,TRBJ2-7,-,TRBV30,CAWTSGNVEQYF,TGTGCCTGGACTAGCGGGAACGTCGAGCAGTACTTC
-,TRBJ1-2,few,TRBV7-9,CASSLRGSTYGYTF,TGTGCCAGCAGCTTACGGGGGAGTACCTATGGCTACACCTTC
-,TRBJ2-4,-,TRBV7-2,CASSTSIIQYF,TGTGCCAGCAGCACCAGTATCATTCAGTACTTC
TRBD1,TRBJ2-7,-,TRBV27,CASSPGTGFSYEQYF,TGTGCCAGCAGCCCCGGGACAGGGTTCTCCTACGAGCAGTACTTC
-,TRBJ2-1,-,TRBV29-1,CSVEDLPGFSYNEQFF,TGCAGCGTTGAAGATCTTCCCGGGTTCTCCTACAATGAGCAGTTCTTC
-,TRBJ2-3,few,TRBV20-1,CSARNRKGTDTQYF,TGCAGTGCTAGAAACAGGAAGGGCACAGATACGCAGTATTTT
-,TRBJ2-3,-,TRBV14,CASSQDRVVLGADTQYF,TGTGCCAGCAGCCAAGATCGGGTGGTCCTAGGGGCAGATACGCAGTATTTT
-,TRBJ2-4,few,TRBV7-3,CASSSTGGAKNIQYF,TGTGCCAGCAGCTCGACCGGAGGGGCCAAAAACATTCAGTACTTC
-,TRBJ2-1,few,TRBV5-1,CASSPRQGGDSEQFF,TGCGCCAGCAGCCCTCGACAGGGAGGAGATTCAGAGCAGTTCTTC
-,TRBJ2-1,-,TRBV20-1,CSAKSYIAYNEQFF,TGCAGTGCAAAATCCTATATTGCCTACAATGAGCAGTTCTTC
-,TRBJ2-2,many,TRBV5-1,CASSFGFSEQAHTGELFF,TGCGCCAGCAGCTTTGGTTTCTCGGAACAGGCGCACACCGGGGAGCTGTTTTTT
-,TRBJ2-5,-,TRBV5-6,CASSLRGGGETQYF,TGTGCCAGCAGCTTGAGAGGTGGGGGGGAGACCCAGTACTTC
-,TRBJ1-2,few,TRBV29-1,CSVEDRSPGANYGYTF,TGCAGCGTTGAAGATCGTAGCCCTGGAGCTAACTATGGCTACACCTTC